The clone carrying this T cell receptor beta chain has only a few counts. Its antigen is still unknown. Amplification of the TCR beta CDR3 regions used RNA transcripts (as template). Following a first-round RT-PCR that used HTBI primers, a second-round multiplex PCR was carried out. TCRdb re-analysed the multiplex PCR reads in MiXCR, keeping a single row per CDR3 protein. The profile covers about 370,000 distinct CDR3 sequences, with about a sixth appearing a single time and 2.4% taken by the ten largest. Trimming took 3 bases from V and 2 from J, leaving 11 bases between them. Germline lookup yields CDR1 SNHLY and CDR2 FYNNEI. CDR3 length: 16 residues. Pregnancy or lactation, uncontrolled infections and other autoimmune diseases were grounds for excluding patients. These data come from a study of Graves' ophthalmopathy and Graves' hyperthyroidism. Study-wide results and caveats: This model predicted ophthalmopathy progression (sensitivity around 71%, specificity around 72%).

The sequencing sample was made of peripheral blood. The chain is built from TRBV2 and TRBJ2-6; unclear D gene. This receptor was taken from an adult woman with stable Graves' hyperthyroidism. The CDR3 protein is CASSEDGSTGANVLTF. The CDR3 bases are TGTGCCAGCAGTGAGGATGGCAGCACTGGGGCCAACGTCCTGACTTTC.